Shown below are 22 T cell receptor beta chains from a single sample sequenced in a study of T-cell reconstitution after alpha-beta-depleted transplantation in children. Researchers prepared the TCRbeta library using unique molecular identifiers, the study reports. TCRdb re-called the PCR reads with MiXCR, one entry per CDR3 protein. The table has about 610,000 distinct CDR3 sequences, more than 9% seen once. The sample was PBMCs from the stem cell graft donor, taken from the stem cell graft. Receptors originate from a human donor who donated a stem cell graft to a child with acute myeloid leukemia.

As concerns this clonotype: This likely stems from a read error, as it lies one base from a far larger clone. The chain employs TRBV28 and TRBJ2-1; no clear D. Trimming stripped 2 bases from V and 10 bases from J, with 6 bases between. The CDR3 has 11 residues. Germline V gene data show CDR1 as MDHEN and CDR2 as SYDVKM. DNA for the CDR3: TGTGCCAGCAGTTTAGTGGAAGAGCAGTTCTTC. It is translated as CASSLVEEQFF. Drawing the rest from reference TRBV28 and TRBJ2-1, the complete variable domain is DVKVTQSSRYLVKRTGEKVFLECVQDMDHENMFWYRQDPGLGLRLIYFSYDVKMKEKGDIPEGYSVSREKKERFSLILESASTNQTSMYLCASSLVEEQFFGPGTRLTVL.

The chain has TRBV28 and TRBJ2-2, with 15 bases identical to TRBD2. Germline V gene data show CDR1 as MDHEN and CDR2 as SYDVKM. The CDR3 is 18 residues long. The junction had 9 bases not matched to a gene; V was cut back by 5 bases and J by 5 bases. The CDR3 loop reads CASSTGLAGGPYTGELFF. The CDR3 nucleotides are TGTGCCAGCAGTACCGGACTAGCGGGAGGGCCATATACCGGGGAGCTGTTTTTT.

The CDR3 loop reads CASSSTSGRPSGELFF. Written as DNA, the CDR3 is TGTGCCAGCAGCTCAACTAGCGGGAGGCCCTCCGGGGAGCTGTTTTTT. The chain has TRBV5-6 and TRBJ2-2; TRBD2 matches 12 bases. The CDR3 runs to 16 residues. The ends lost 3 bases at V and 6 bases at J; junction bases unmatched: 6. Germline V lookup: CDR1 SGHDT, CDR2 YYEEEE.

CDR3 in DNA: TGCGCCAGCAGCCAAGATCTAATAGTTCAATATGGGACTGAAGCTTTCTTT. Translating gives CASSQDLIVQYGTEAFF. V and J are TRBV4-3 and TRBJ1-1; D call uncertain. CDR3 size: 17 residues. Germline CDR1 LGHNA, CDR2 YSLEER. Trimming shortened V by 0 bases and J by 5 bases, and 19 bases separated the two germline ends.

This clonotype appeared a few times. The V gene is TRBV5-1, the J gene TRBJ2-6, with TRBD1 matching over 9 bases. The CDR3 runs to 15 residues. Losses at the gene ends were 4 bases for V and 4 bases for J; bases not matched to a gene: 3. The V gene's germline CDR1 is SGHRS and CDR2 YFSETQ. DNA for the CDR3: TGCGCCAGCAGCACAGGGGGCGCGGGGGCCAACGTCCTGACTTTC. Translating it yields CASSTGGAGANVLTF.

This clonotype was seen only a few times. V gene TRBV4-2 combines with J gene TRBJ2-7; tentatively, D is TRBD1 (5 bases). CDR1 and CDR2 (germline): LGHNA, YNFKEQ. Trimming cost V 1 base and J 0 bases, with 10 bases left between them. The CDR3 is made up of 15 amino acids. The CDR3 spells CASSQGGLSSYEQYF. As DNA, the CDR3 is TGTGCCAGCAGCCAAGGGGGCCTCAGCTCCTACGAGCAGTACTTC.

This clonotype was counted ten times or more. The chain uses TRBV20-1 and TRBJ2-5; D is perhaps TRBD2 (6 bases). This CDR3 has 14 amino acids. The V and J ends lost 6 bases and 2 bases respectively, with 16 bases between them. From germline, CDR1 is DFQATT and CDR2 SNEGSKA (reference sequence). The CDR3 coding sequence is TGCAGTGCCCGGAATAGCGGACCACAAGAGACCCAGTACTTC. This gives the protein CSARNSGPQETQYF.

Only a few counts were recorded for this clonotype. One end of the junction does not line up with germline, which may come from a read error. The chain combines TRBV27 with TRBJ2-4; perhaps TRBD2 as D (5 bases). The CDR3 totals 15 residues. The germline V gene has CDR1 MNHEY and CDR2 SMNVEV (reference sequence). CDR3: CASSLNALAKNIQYF. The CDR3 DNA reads TGTGCCAGCAGTTTAAATGCTCTAGCCAAGAACATTCAGTACTTC.

CDR3 in amino acids: CASSENRQTGELFF. As DNA, the CDR3 is TGTGCCAGCAGCGAGAATCGACAAACCGGGGAGCTGTTTTTT. V is TRBV7-2 and J is TRBJ2-2; D uncertain. Trimming shortened V by 5 bases and J by 5 bases, and 12 bases separated the two germline ends. Germline V CDR1 and CDR2: SGHTA, FQGNSA. The CDR3 loop spans 14 amino acids.

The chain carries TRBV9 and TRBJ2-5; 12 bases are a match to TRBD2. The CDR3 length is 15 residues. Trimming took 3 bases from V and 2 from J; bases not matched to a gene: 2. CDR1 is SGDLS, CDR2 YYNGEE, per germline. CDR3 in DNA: TGTGCCAGCAGCGGCGGACTAGCGGGGCAAGAGACCCAGTACTTC. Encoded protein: CASSGGLAGQETQYF. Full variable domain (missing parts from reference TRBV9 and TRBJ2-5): DSGVTQTPKHLITATGQRVTLRCSPRSGDLSVYWYQQSLDQGLQFLIQYYNGEERAKGNILERFSAQQFPDLHSELNLSSLELGDSALYFCASSGGLAGQETQYFGPGTRLLVL.

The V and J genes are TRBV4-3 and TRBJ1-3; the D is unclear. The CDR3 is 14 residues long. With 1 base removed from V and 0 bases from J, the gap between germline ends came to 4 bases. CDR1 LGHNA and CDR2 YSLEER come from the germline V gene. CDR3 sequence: CASSQGHSGNTIYF. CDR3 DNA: TGCGCCAGCAGCCAAGGCCACTCTGGAAACACCATATATTTT.

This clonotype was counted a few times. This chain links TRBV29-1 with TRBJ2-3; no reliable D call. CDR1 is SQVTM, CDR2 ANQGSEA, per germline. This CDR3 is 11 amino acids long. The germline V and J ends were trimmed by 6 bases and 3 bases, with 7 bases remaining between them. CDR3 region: CSVDRTDTQYF. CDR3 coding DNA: TGCAGCGTGGACCGGACAGATACGCAGTATTTT.

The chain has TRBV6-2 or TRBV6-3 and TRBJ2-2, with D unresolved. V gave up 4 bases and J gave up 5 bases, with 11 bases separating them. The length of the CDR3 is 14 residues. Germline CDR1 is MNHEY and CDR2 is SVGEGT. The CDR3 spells CASSFPDQTGELFF. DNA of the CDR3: TGTGCCAGCAGTTTCCCAGACCAAACCGGGGAGCTGTTTTTT.

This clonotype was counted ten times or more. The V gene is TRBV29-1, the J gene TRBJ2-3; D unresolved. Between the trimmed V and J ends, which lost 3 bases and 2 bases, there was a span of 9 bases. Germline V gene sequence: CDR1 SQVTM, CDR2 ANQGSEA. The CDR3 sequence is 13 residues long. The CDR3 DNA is TGCAGCGTTGACCAAGGGTTCACAGATACGCAGTATTTT. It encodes CSVDQGFTDTQYF.

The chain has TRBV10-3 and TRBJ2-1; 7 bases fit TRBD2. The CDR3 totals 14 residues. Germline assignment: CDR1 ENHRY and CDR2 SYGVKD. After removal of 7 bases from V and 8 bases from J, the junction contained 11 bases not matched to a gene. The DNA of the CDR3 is TGTGCCATCACCCTAGCCTGGGGGGGAGATGAGCAGTTCTTC. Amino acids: CAITLAWGGDEQFF.

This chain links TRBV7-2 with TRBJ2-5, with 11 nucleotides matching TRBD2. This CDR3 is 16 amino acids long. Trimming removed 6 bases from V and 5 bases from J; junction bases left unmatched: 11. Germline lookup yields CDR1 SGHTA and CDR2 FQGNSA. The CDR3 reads CASRLSGRALGETQYF. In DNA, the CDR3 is TGTGCCAGCAGACTTAGCGGGAGGGCACTAGGGGAGACCCAGTACTTC.

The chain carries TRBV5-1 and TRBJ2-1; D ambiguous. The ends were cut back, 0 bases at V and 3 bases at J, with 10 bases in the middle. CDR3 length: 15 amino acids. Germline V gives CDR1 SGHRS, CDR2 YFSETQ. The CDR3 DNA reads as TGCGCCAGCAGCTTGGCCACACCCCACTACAATGAGCAGTTCTTC. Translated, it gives CASSLATPHYNEQFF.

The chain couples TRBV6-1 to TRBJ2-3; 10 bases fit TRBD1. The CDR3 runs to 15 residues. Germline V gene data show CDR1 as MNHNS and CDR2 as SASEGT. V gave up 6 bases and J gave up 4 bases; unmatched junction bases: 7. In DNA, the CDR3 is TGTGCCAGCAGCTCGGGACAGGGGAGAGCAGATACGCAGTATTTT. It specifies CASSSGQGRADTQYF.

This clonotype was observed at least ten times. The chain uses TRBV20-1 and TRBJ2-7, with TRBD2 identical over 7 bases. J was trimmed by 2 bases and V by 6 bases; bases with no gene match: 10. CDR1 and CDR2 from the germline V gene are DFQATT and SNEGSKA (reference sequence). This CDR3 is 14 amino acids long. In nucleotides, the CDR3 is TGCAGTGCAGGGACGGGAGGCGGGGCCTACGAGCAGTACTTC. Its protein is CSAGTGGGAYEQYF.

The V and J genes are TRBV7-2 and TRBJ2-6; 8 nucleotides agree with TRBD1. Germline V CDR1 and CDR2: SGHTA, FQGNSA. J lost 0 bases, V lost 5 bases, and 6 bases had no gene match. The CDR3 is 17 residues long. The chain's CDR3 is CASSGQGLSSGANVLTF. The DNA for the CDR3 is TGTGCCAGCAGCGGACAGGGCCTCAGCTCTGGGGCCAACGTCCTGACTTTC.

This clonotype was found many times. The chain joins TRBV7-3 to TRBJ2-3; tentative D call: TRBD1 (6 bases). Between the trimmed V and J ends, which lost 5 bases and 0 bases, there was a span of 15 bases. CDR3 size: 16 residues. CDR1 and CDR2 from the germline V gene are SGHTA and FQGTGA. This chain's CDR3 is CASSPKTGSSTDTQYF. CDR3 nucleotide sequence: TGTGCCAGCAGCCCCAAGACAGGATCTAGCACAGATACGCAGTATTTT.

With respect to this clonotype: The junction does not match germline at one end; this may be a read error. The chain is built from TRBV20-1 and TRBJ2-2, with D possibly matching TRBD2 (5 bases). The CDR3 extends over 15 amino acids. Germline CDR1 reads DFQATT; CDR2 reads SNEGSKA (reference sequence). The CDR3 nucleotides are TGCTGTGCTAGAGATTCCGGGATCGGGACCGGGGAGCTGTTTTTT. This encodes CCARDSGIGTGELFF.